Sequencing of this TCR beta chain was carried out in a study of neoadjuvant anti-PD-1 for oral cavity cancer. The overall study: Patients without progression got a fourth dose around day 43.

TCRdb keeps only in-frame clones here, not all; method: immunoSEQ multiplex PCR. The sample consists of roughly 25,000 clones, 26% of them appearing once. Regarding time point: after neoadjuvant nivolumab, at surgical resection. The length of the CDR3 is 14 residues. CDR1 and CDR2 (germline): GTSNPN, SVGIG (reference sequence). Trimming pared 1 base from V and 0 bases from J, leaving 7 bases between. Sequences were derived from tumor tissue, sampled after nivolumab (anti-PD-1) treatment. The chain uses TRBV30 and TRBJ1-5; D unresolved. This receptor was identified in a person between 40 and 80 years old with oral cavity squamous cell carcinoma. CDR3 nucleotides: TGTGCCTGGAGTGGACCTCTTAGCAATCAGCCCCAGCATTTT. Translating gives CAWSGPLSNQPQHF.